The source of this T cell receptor beta chain is a study of shared clonotypes between healthy human individuals. Whole-study context: Each donor's CD8 memory used one plate, CD8 naive two, each CD4 subset three. Notes on the study in general: In contrast to clonotypes shared by all four donors, non-shared clonotypes had lower generation probabilities. Sample collection involved blood only; tissue repertoires are likely different.

V lost 6 bases to trimming and J lost 6 bases; unmatched junction nucleotides: 4. The CDR3 runs to 14 residues. CDR1 and CDR2 from the germline V gene are MGHDK and SYGVNS. Some clones are missing from TCRdb's copy, which holds only in-frame ones; the method was immunoSEQ multiplex PCR. Of around 2.1 million clones listed, about 93% were seen once; the top ten hold 1.5% to 2%. Only CD45RO-negative cells positively selected for CCR7 counted as naive CD8 cells, so terminally differentiated effector memory CD45RA+ cells were excluded. Worth noting for this clone: No antigen is known for it.

The chain employs TRBV25-1 and TRBJ2-2, with TRBD1 matching 10 bases. Sequencing was performed on naive CD8+ T cells from PBMCs. The source of this sequence is a man younger than 30 in good health. Some clones in this sample may be carry-over from other donors' samples. In nucleotides, the CDR3 is TGTGCCAGCAGGGACAGGGGGTTCGCCGGGGAGCTGTTTTTT. Translating it yields CASRDRGFAGELFF.